A single sample gave rise to the 23 T cell receptor beta chains below, sequenced in a study of CD8+ T cells in alopecia areata. RNA extraction and reverse transcription yielded cDNA as sequencing template. Clones were read by immunoSEQ multiplex PCR, and TCRdb kept only the in-frame ones, dropping some. This sample has about 69,000 clones; roughly three fifths occur once, and the top ten carry roughly 15%. Sample: CD8+ T cells sorted from blood, taken at week 0. All receptors come from a human donor with alopecia areata.

This sequence joins TRBV23-1 and TRBJ1-6, with no clear D. TRBV23-1 is annotated as an ORF whose role is uncertain. The CDR3 has 15 residues. Deletions cut 2 bases from V and 4 bases from J, with 9 bases between. In DNA form, the CDR3 reads TGCGCCAGCAGTCAAACGGGAAGATATAATTCACCCCTCCACTTT. Translation: CASSQTGRYNSPLHF.

The V gene is TRBV18, the J gene TRBJ1-5; D gene uncertain. Germline CDR1 is KGHSH and CDR2 is LQKENI. The CDR3 sequence is 15 residues long. V was cut by 6 bases and J by 2 bases, with 14 bases left in between. CDR3 amino acids: CASSRRWAGNQPQHF. The CDR3 region has the DNA TGTGCCAGCTCCCGCCGTTGGGCCGGCAATCAGCCCCAGCATTTT.

The V gene is TRBV6-5, the J gene TRBJ1-1, with 7 nucleotides matching TRBD1. The CDR3 runs 14 residues. CDR1 MNHEY and CDR2 SVGAGI come from the germline V gene. Germline trimming cut 6 bases from V and 2 bases from J; bases unmatched to any gene: 6. CDR3 nucleotides: TGTGCCAGCAGCCACAGGGGACCCAACACTGAAGCTTTCTTT. It codes for CASSHRGPNTEAFF.

V is TRBV25-1 and J is TRBJ2-2; perhaps TRBD1 as D (5 bases). V shed 3 bases and J shed 5 bases, with 13 bases lying between them. The germline gives CDR1 MGHDK, CDR2 SYGVNS. This CDR3 comprises 15 residues. CDR3 nucleotide sequence: TGTGCCAGCAGTGACTTGGTTAGGGGAACCGGGGAGCTGTTTTTT. Amino acids: CASSDLVRGTGELFF. Variable domain in full (rest from reference TRBV25-1 and TRBJ2-2): EADIYQTPRYLVIGTGKKITLECSQTMGHDKMYWYQQDPGMELHLIHYSYGVNSTEKGDLSSESTVSRIRTEHFPLTLESARPSHTSQYLCASSDLVRGTGELFFGEGSRLTVL.

About this clone itself: A read error may produce the germline difference seen at one junction end. This chain connects TRBV5-6 to TRBJ2-1; D may correspond to TRBD1 or TRBD2 (6 bases each). CDR1 and CDR2 (germline): SGHDT, YYEEEE. The length of the CDR3 is 16 residues. The CDR3 loop is CASSPGGVGAGNEQFF. The CDR3 bases are TGCGCCAGCAGCCCCGGAGGGGTGGGGGCGGGCAATGAGCAGTTCTTC.

This chain links TRBV10-3 with TRBJ2-5, with TRBD2 identical over 8 bases. Unmatched junction bases numbered 3, after V lost 2 bases and J lost 4 bases. Germline-derived CDR1 and CDR2 are ENHRY and SYGVKD. The CDR3 has 14 amino acids. CDR3 in DNA: TGTGCCATCAGTGAGGAACTAGCGGCAGAGACCCAGTACTTC. Translating it yields CAISEELAAETQYF.

The chain uses TRBV27 and TRBJ1-6; TRBD1 might be the D (5 bases). Germline V lookup: CDR1 MNHEY, CDR2 SMNVEV (reference sequence). The CDR3 is 14 amino acids. Trimming removed 0 bases at V and 10 bases at J, with 10 bases between. The CDR3 coding sequence is TGTGCCAGCAGTTTATCGGCAGGGTACTCACCCCTCCACTTT. Protein product: CASSLSAGYSPLHF.

This chain links TRBV4-1 with TRBJ2-7; maybe TRBD1 (6 bases). The length of the CDR3 is 16 residues. Trimming pared 2 bases from V and 2 bases from J, leaving 16 bases between. Germline V lookup: CDR1 MGHRA, CDR2 YSYEKL. CDR3 sequence reads: CASSQQTGTFTYEQYF. CDR3 bases: TGCGCCAGCAGCCAACAAACCGGGACATTTACCTACGAGCAGTACTTC.

This clone was counted only a few times. V and J are TRBV7-8 and TRBJ1-1; the D gene is possibly TRBD1 (6 bases). The V gene's germline CDR1 is SGHVS and CDR2 FQNEAQ. The length of the CDR3 is 13 residues. V was cut by 6 bases and J by 3 bases, with 11 bases left in between. The CDR3 DNA follows: TGTGCCAGCAGTTCCAGGGGATACACTGAAGCTTTCTTT. Translation gives CASSSRGYTEAFF. Looking up the rest from reference TRBV7-8 and TRBJ1-1 gives the full variable domain: GAGVSQSPRYKVAKRGQDVALRCDPISGHVSLFWYQQALGQGPEFLTYFQNEAQLDKSGLPSDRFFAERPEGSVSTLKIQRTQQEDSAVYLCASSSRGYTEAFFGQGTRLTVV.

The table lists this clone with a few counts. The rearrangement links TRBV28 to TRBJ1-2, with 10 bases matching TRBD1. The V and J ends lost 7 bases and 6 bases, in that order; junction bases with no gene match: 2. This CDR3 is built from 12 residues. Germline CDR1 and CDR2: MDHEN and SYDVKM. The CDR3 bases are TGTGCCAGCATGGACAGGGGGAATGGCTACACCTTC. It encodes CASMDRGNGYTF.

This clone was seen once. The CDR3 coding sequence is TGTGCCAGCAGCGATACAGGGTGGGAGACCCAGTACTTC. This gives the protein CASSDTGWETQYF. V and J are TRBV25-1 and TRBJ2-5; maybe TRBD1 (6 bases). The V gene's germline CDR1 is MGHDK and CDR2 SYGVNS. There are 13 residues in the CDR3. V shed 6 bases and J shed 5 bases, with 13 bases lying between them.

The CDR3 is CASSQAGSAGTRGYTF. CDR3 bases: TGCGCCAGCAGCCAAGCCGGATCGGCGGGGACACGGGGCTACACCTTC. The chain recombines TRBV4-1 with TRBJ1-2; the D gene is possibly TRBD1 (6 bases). Trimming took 1 base from V and 8 from J, leaving 20 bases between them. The germline CDR1 and CDR2 sequences are MGHRA and YSYEKL. The CDR3 sequence is 16 residues long.

V gene TRBV15 combines with J gene TRBJ2-7; D unresolved. V was clipped by 4 bases and J by 7 bases, with 17 bases between them. This CDR3 has 14 residues. Germline V gene lookup returns CDR1 LNHNV and CDR2 YYDKDF (reference sequence). The CDR3 DNA follows: TGTGCCACCAGCACCGGCCCAGCGTGGGGAGAGCAGTACTTC. It yields the protein CATSTGPAWGEQYF.

This clone was observed once. This chain joins TRBV27 and TRBJ1-2, with D perhaps TRBD1 (5 bases). The germline CDR1 and CDR2 sequences are MNHEY and SMNVEV (reference sequence). The CDR3 extends over 13 amino acids. Trimming left V 7 bases short and J 7 bases short, with 16 bases between. CDR3 nucleotides: TGTGCCAGCACTTCCTTTGGGGCCTTTGGCTACACCTTC. Encoded protein: CASTSFGAFGYTF.

This chain connects TRBV27 to TRBJ1-2; 7 bases match TRBD1. CDR1 and CDR2 (germline): MNHEY, SMNVEV (reference sequence). V trimming: 0 bases; J trimming: 5 bases; junction bases outside the gene matches: 3. This CDR3 contains 14 residues. The CDR3 coding sequence is TGTGCCAGCAGTTTATCGGCAGGGGGTTATGGCTACACCTTC. It is translated as CASSLSAGGYGYTF.

This clone was observed a handful of times. The chain couples TRBV6-5 to TRBJ2-7; perhaps TRBD1 as D (5 bases). In germline, CDR1 is MNHEY, CDR2 SVGAGI. The CDR3 runs 13 residues. Deletions cut 4 bases from V and 5 bases from J, with 12 bases between. The CDR3 sequence: CASSSLQGHEQYF. CDR3 nucleotide sequence: TGTGCCAGCAGTTCCCTTCAGGGTCACGAGCAGTACTTC.

V is TRBV28 and J is TRBJ2-1; TRBD2 is a possible D gene (6 bases). The CDR3 covers 14 residues. Trimming removed 7 bases from V and 0 bases from J, with 10 bases in between. Germline V gene data show CDR1 as MDHEN and CDR2 as SYDVKM. The CDR3 nucleotides are TGTGCCAGCAACCCGGAGGGCTCCTACAATGAGCAGTTCTTC. As protein: CASNPEGSYNEQFF.

The gene calls are TRBV30 and TRBJ1-1; a possible D gene is TRBD1 (5 bases). V lost 0 bases, J lost 4 bases, and 9 bases lay in between. The CDR3 length is 13 residues. Germline values: CDR1 GTSNPN, CDR2 SVGIG (reference sequence). The CDR3 nucleotides are TGTGCCTGGAGTGTTGGCAGGGCCACTGAAGCTTTCTTT. Protein product: CAWSVGRATEAFF.

This chain links TRBV2 with TRBJ2-4; 9 bases are shared with TRBD1. CDR1 is SNHLY, CDR2 FYNNEI, per germline. CDR3 length: 14 residues. With V trimmed by 6 bases and J by 2 bases, 2 bases remained unmatched. CDR3 sequence reads: CASRDRGTKNIQYF. CDR3 bases: TGTGCCAGCAGGGACAGGGGAACCAAAAACATTCAGTACTTC.

The rearrangement uses TRBV28 and TRBJ2-5; the D is unclear. V was trimmed by 3 bases and J by 5 bases, leaving 4 bases between them. This CDR3 comprises 11 residues. Germline V gene lookup returns CDR1 MDHEN and CDR2 SYDVKM. The CDR3 DNA sequence: TGTGCCAGCAGTTTCCGGGAGACCCAGTACTTC. Translating it yields CASSFRETQYF.

The V call is TRBV27, the J call TRBJ2-2; 7 bases agree with TRBD1. Germline-derived CDR1 and CDR2 are MNHEY and SMNVEV (reference sequence). The CDR3 is 14 residues long. The junction had 4 bases not matched to a gene; V was cut back by 8 bases and J by 1 base. The chain's CDR3 is CASAGTENTGELFF. The DNA of the CDR3 is TGTGCCAGCGCCGGGACAGAGAACACCGGGGAGCTGTTTTTT.

The chain recombines TRBV2 with TRBJ1-1; no clear D gene. In germline, CDR1 is SNHLY, CDR2 FYNNEI. The CDR3 loop spans 13 amino acids. Trimming shortened V by 6 bases and J by 2 bases, and 10 bases separated the two germline ends. CDR3: CASRPQENTEAFF. The CDR3 DNA reads TGTGCCAGCAGACCTCAGGAAAACACTGAAGCTTTCTTT.

The chain is built from TRBV15 and TRBJ1-4; D gene unclear. This CDR3 comprises 12 residues. V gave up 4 bases and J gave up 12 bases, with 12 bases separating them. From germline, CDR1 is LNHNV and CDR2 YYDKDF (reference sequence). The DNA for the CDR3 is TGTGCCACCAGCACCGAAAGACGGGAACTGTTTTTT. Amino acid sequence: CATSTERRELFF.